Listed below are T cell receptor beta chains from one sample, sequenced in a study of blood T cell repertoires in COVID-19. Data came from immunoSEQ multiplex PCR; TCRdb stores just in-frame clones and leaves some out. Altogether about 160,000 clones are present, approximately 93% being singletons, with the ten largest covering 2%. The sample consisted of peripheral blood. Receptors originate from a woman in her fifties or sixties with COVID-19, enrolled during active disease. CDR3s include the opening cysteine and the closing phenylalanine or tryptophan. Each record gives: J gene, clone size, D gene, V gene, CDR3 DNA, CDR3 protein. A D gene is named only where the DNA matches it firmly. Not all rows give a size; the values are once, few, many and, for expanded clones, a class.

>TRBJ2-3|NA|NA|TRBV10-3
TGTGCCATCAGTCAGTTCCTATTTGGGCAGGGCGGATGGGATACGCAGTATTTT
CAISQFLFGQGGWDTQYF
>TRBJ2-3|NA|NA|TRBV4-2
TGTGCCAGCAGCCAAGCCCGGGACTCTTATCCAGATACGCAGTATTTT
CASSQARDSYPDTQYF
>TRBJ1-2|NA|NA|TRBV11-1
TGTGCCAGCAGCTTAGACAGGTACTATGGCTACACCTTC
CASSLDRYYGYTF
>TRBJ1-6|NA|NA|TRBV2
TGTGCCAGCAGTGAAACAGCATATAATTCACCCCTCCACTTT
CASSETAYNSPLHF
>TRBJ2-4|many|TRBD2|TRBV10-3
TGTGCCATCAGTGAGTCCGGGACTAGCGGGCTTTGGGGCAAAAACATTCAGTACTTC
CAISESGTSGLWGKNIQYF
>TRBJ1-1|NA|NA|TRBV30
TGTGCCTGGAGTCCCACAGCGAACACTGAAGCTTTCTTT
CAWSPTANTEAFF
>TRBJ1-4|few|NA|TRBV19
TGTGCCAGTTCCCAGGGTACAACTAATGAAAAACTGTTTTTT
CASSQGTTNEKLFF
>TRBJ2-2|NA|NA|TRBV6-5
TGTGCCAGCAGTTACTCGAGACGGGGTACCGGGGAGCTGTTTTTT
CASSYSRRGTGELFF
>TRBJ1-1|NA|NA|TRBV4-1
TGCGCCAGCAGCCTACTGGTGAACACTGAAGCTTTCTTT
CASSLLVNTEAFF
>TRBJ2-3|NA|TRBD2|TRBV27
TGTGCCAGCAGTTTCGCTAGCGGGGGCACAGATACGCAGTATTTT
CASSFASGGTDTQYF
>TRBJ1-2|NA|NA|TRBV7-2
TGTGCCAGCAGCCTCCCATCCGCCGGGACAAACAAGGGCTACACCTTC
CASSLPSAGTNKGYTF
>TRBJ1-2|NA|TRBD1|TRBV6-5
TGTGCCAGACAGGGGTCCCTTAACTATGGCTACACCTTC
CARQGSLNYGYTF
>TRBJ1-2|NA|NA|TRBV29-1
TGCAGCGTTGAAGACCCGGCGGGACCTCTGCCCTATGGCTACACCTTC
CSVEDPAGPLPYGYTF
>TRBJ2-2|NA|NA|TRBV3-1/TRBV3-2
TGTGCCAGCAGCCAAGATAGTTGGGAAGGGGAAGGGGAGCTGTTTTTT
CASSQDSWEGEGELFF
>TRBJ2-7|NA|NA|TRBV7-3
TGTGCCAGCAGCCTGAGCTCGGGCTCCTACGAGCAGTACTTC
CASSLSSGSYEQYF
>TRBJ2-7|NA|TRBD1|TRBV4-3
TGCGCCAGCAGCCAAGATTATGGACAGGCGAGTAACGAGCAGTACTTC
CASSQDYGQASNEQYF
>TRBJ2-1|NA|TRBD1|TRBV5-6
TGTGCCAGCAGCTCATCGGGACAGGGGTACAATGAGCAGTTCTTC
CASSSSGQGYNEQFF
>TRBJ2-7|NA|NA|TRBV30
TGTGCCTGGAGCCAAACAGGCGGATGGGAGCAGTACTTC
CAWSQTGGWEQYF
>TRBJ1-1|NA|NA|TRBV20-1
TGCAGTGCTAGTTTCGGACACCCGAACACTGAAGCTTTCTTT
CSASFGHPNTEAFF
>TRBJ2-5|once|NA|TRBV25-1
TGTGCCAGCAGTGAATATAGGAGCTACGAGACCCAGTACTTC
CASSEYRSYETQYF
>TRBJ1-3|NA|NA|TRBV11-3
TGTGCCAGCAGCTTAGGTGGGAGGATTGGAAACACCATATATTTT
CASSLGGRIGNTIYF
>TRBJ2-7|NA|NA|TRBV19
TGTGCCAGTAGGGAGGAAGGATTCTACGAGCAGTACTTC
CASREEGFYEQYF
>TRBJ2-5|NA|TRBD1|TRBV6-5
TGTGCCAGCAGTTACTCGGGGACAGGGAAAGAGACCCAGTACTTC
CASSYSGTGKETQYF
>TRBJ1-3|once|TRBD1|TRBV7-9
TGTGCCAGCAGGCAAGGGGGCCCTGGAAACACCATATATTTT
CASRQGGPGNTIYF
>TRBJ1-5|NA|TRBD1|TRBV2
TGTGCCAGCATGAGCAGGACAGGCGGCAATCAGCCCCAGCATTTT
CASMSRTGGNQPQHF
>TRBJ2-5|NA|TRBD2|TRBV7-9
TGTGCCAGCAGCTTGATGGCTAGCGGGGGGCAAGAGACCCAGTACTTC
CASSLMASGGQETQYF
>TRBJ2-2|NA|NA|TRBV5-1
TGCGCCAGCAGCTTTACAGGGCAAACCGGGGAGCTGTTTTTT
CASSFTGQTGELFF
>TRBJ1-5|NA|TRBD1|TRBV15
TGTGCCACCAGCAGAACCAGACAGGGGGTCAATCAGCCCCAGCATTTT
CATSRTRQGVNQPQHF
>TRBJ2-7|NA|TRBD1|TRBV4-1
TGCGCCAGCAGCCTACGGACAGGACCGTACGAGCAGTACTTC
CASSLRTGPYEQYF
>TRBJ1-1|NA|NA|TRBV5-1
TGCGCCAGCAGCTTGGTCCAGGAGGGCACTGAAGCTTTCTTT
CASSLVQEGTEAFF
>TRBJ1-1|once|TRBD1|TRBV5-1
TGCGCCAGCAGCATCTCCGGGACAGGGCTGAACACTGAAGCTTTCTTT
CASSISGTGLNTEAFF
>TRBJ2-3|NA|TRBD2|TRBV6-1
TGTGCCAGCAGTGTCGTACTAGCGGGGGGAACAGATACGCAGTATTTT
CASSVVLAGGTDTQYF
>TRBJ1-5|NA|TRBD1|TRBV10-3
TGTGCCACTGCACAGGGGGCTTCTAGCAATCAGCCCCAGCATTTT
CATAQGASSNQPQHF
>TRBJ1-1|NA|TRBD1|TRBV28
TGTGCCAGCACCCGGACAGGGGAGAACACTGAAGCTTTCTTT
CASTRTGENTEAFF
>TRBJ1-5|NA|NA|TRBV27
TGTGCCAGCAGTTTGGACATTGATAGCAATCAGCCCCAGCATTTT
CASSLDIDSNQPQHF
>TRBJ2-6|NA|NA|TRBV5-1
TGCGCCAGCAGCTTGAAGGGGGAAGTAGGGGCCAACGTCCTGACTTTC
CASSLKGEVGANVLTF
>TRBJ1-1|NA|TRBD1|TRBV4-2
TGTGCCAGCAGCCAAAAACGGAGGGACAGGGCGAACACTGAAGCTTTCTTT
CASSQKRRDRANTEAFF
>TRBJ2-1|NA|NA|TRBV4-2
TGTGCCAGCAGCCAAGATATCGGGAACAATGAGCAGTTCTTC
CASSQDIGNNEQFF
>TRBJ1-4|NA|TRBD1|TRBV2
TGTGCCAGCAGTCTTGACAGGGGGCCTTTTGAAAAACTGTTTTTT
CASSLDRGPFEKLFF
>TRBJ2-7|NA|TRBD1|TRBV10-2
TGCGCCAGCAGTTTCAGGGGGTACCAGTACTTC
CASSFRGYQYF
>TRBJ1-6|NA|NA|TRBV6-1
TGTGCCAGCAGTGAAGTCCCGACAGGCAGTTCACCCCTCCACTTT
CASSEVPTGSSPLHF
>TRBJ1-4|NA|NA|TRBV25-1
TGTGCCAGCAGCGGGGGGCGGGGTGAAAAACTGTTTTTT
CASSGGRGEKLFF
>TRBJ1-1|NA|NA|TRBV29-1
TGCAGCGTTGACGGGGGGAACACTGAAGCTTTCTTT
CSVDGGNTEAFF
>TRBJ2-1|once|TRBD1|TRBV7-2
TGTGCCAGCACCCGCGGCAGGGGGCCCTACAATGAGCAGTTCTTC
CASTRGRGPYNEQFF
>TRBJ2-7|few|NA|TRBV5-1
TGCGCCAGCAGCTTTGGGCCAACAGGCTCCTACGAGCAGTACTTC
CASSFGPTGSYEQYF
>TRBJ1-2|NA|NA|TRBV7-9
TGTGCCAGCAGCTTAGGCGGATCCGGGGCTAACTATGGCTACACCTTC
CASSLGGSGANYGYTF
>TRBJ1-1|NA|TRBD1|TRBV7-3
TGTGCCAGCAGCTTATCAGCGGAGGGACAGGTTGAAGCTTTCTTT
CASSLSAEGQVEAFF
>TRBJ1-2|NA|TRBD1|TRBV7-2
TGTGCCAGCAGCTTAGGGGGACAGTTCTATGGCTACACCTTC
CASSLGGQFYGYTF
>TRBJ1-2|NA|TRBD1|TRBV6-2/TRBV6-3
TGTGCCAGCAGTTACGAGCCGGACAGGGCCCCGGCTAACTATGGCTACACCTTC
CASSYEPDRAPANYGYTF
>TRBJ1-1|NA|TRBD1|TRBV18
TGTGCCAGCTCACCAGGGATTGACAGGGGGAGACGAGCTTTCTTT
CASSPGIDRGRRAFF
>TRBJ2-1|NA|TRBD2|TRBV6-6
TGTGCCAGCAGTTACCTTGGCGGGGGATCCTACAATGAGCAGTTCTTC
CASSYLGGGSYNEQFF
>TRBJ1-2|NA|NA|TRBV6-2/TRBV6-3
TGTGCCAGCAGTTACCCCCCCTCCCAACACAGGGATGGCTACACCTTC
CASSYPPSQHRDGYTF
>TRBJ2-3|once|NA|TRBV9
TGTGCCAGCAGCCTGATGGGGGGGGGCCCCGCAGATACGCAGTATTTT
CASSLMGGGPADTQYF
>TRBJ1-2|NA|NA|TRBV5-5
TGTGCCAGCATCCCGGGAGCAGGGTCTAACTATGGCTACACCTTC
CASIPGAGSNYGYTF
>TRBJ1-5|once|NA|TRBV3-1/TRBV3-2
TGTGCCAGCAGCCGTTCTACCTTTAGCAATCAGCCCCAGCATTTT
CASSRSTFSNQPQHF
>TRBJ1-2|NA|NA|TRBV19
TGTGCCAGTAGTATTAACGGGGAAGAGTTGCCGAACTATGGCTACACCTTC
CASSINGEELPNYGYTF
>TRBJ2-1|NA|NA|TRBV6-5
TGTGCCAGCAGACCAAGGGCGGGCTACAATGAGCAGTTCTTC
CASRPRAGYNEQFF
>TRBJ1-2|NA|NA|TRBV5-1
TGCGCCAGCAGCTTGGACGCCGCTGGAGGTGGCTACACCTTC
CASSLDAAGGGYTF
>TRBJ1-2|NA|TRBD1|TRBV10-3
TGTGCCATCAGTGAAACAGGGGACGATGGCTACACCTTC
CAISETGDDGYTF